The text below deals with one T cell receptor (beta chain). The CDR3 has 13 amino acids. The junction had 7 bases not matched to a gene; V was cut back by 4 bases and J by 8 bases. This record belongs to a study of blood T cell repertoires in COVID-19. Study details: Material from acute and convalescent COVID-19 was sourced from the United States, Italy and Spain. The analysed material was cDNA or gDNA that came from T cells, B-cell-depleted T cells, or PBMCs.

In the original workflow: By means of reference gene primer amplification, nucleated cell counts were estimated. TCRdb keeps only in-frame clones here, not all; method: immunoSEQ multiplex PCR. V and J calls and clone size follow that table, whereas D and trimming were derived from the DNA. This sample carries around 160,000 clones, around nine tenths of them seen once, and the ten largest clones take over 15%. This clonotype was obtained from a man aged 55 to 70 with active or convalescent COVID-19. V gene TRBV12-3 or TRBV12-4 combines with J gene TRBJ1-1; TRBD1 agrees at 7 bases. Sequencing was carried out using peripheral blood. The CDR3 nucleotides are TGTGCCAGCAGTTCCACAGGGGATTGGGAAGCTTTCTTT. Its translation is CASSSTGDWEAFF.